Many counts were recorded for the clone carrying this TCR beta chain. At one of its ends the junction is not consistent with the germline gene, which may arise from a read error. In germline, CDR1 is SEHNR, CDR2 FQNEAQ (reference sequence). This CDR3 region has 12 residues. This sample is drawn from a study of regulatory T cells in long-lasting Graves disease. Study information: A definition of persistent Graves' disease required over 5 years of antithyroid drugs plus positive TSH receptor antibodies.

Time point here: persistent/refractory GD, antithyroid drugs over 5 years with positive TRAb. Following extraction of RNA from PBMCs, that RNA was used to make the TCR library. By American Thyroid Association guidelines, Graves' disease was diagnosed in the cohort. Libraries of TCR beta came from iRepertoire HTBI primers plus Arm-PCR of CDR3 regions. From the multiplex PCR reads, TCRdb called clonotypes with MiXCR, one entry per CDR3 protein. The sample lists 500,000 to 800,000 distinct CDR3 sequences, 25% to 30% occurring once. The sequence came from a female donor with Graves disease. Here the sequenced sample was peripheral blood mononuclear cells (PBMCs), taken when the disease was refractory, from a patient treated with antithyroid drugs. J is TRBJ1-1 and V is TRBV7-9; D is unresolved. The CDR3 here is CASSLLDTEAFF. CDR3 DNA: TGCGCCAGCAGCTTGTTAGACACTGAAGCTTTCTTT.